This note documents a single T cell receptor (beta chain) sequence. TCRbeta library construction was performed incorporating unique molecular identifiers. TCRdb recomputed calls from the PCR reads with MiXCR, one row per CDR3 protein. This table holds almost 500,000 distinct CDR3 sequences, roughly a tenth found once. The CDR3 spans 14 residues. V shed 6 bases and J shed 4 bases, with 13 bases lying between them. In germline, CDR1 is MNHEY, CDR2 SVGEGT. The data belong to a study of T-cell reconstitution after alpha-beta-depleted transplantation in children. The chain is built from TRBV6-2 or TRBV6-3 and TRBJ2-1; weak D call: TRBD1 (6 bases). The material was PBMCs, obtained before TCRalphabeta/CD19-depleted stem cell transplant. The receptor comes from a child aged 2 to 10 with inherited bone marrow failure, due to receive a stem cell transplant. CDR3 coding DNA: TGTGCCAGCAGGGACCCAGGGGAGTACAATGAGCAGTTCTTC. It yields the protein CASRDPGEYNEQFF.